Listed here are 11 T cell receptor beta chains from one sample, sequenced in a study of control samples from healthy donors and cancer patients. Generated by immunoSEQ multiplex PCR, the TCRdb table keeps only in-frame clones and is missing some. The table includes about 120,000 clones, around 87% detected once. The material sequenced was PBMCs. The origin of the receptors is a woman between 45 and 65 years old with colorectal cancer.

The chain employs TRBV10-2 and TRBJ1-4; 7 bases line up with TRBD1. With V trimmed by 9 bases and J by 3 bases, 10 bases remained unmatched. CDR1 and CDR2 (germline): WSHSY, SAAADI. The CDR3 runs 15 residues. The CDR3 DNA reads as TGCGCCAGTCAAACGGAGGGGGCTCCTAATGAAAAACTGTTTTTT. Translated, it gives CASQTEGAPNEKLFF.

J is TRBJ1-6 and V is TRBV10-1; D perhaps matches TRBD1 (5 bases). Germline V gene data show CDR1 as WNHNN and CDR2 as SYGVQD (reference sequence). There are 17 residues in the CDR3. V lost 5 bases to trimming and J lost 0 bases, with 14 bases between them. The DNA of the CDR3 is TGCGCCAGCAGTCGGGACGCTCATTACTCCTATAATTCACCCCTCCACTTT. Its protein product is CASSRDAHYSYNSPLHF.

A few counts support this clone. The V and J genes are TRBV21-1 and TRBJ2-3; the D call in the table, TRBD2, was not verified against the DNA. TRBV21-1 is a recognized pseudogene. The CDR3 runs to 16 residues. CDR3: CASSKPVLARLDTQYF. CDR3 bases: TGTGCCAGCAGCAAACCTGTCCTAGCTCGGCTGGATACGCAGTATTTT.

The chain carries TRBV9 and TRBJ2-7, with unresolved D. The germline gives CDR1 SGDLS, CDR2 YYNGEE. This CDR3 has 14 amino acids. Trimming cost V 1 base and J 7 bases, with 15 bases left between them. This CDR3 reads CASSVTPGLGEQYF. The CDR3 DNA follows: TGTGCCAGCAGCGTAACCCCGGGCCTCGGAGAGCAGTACTTC.

The chain recombines TRBV7-3 with TRBJ2-3; no definite D call. V gave up 5 bases and J gave up 6 bases, with 15 bases separating them. CDR1 SGHTA and CDR2 FQGTGA come from the germline V gene. CDR3 length: 14 residues. CDR3 amino acids: CASSPLGLGDTQYF. The CDR3 DNA reads TGTGCCAGCAGCCCCCTGGGGTTAGGGGATACGCAGTATTTT.

This chain connects TRBV14 to TRBJ2-7; TRBD1 aligns across 8 bases. CDR3 length equals 15 residues. The V gene's germline CDR1 is SGHDN and CDR2 FVKESK. The trim removed 5 bases at V and 2 bases at J, leaving 8 bases unmatched. CDR3 in DNA: TGTGCCAGCAGCTCCTGGGTGACAGGGGCCTACGAGCAGTACTTC. Protein sequence: CASSSWVTGAYEQYF.

The V gene is TRBV6-4, the J gene TRBJ1-2; tentatively, D is TRBD1 (5 bases). This CDR3 has 13 amino acids. Germline V gene lookup returns CDR1 MRHNA and CDR2 SNTAGT. The V end lost 3 bases, the J end lost 8 bases, and 13 bases lay between the germline ends. CDR3 in DNA: TGTGCCAGCAGTGAGGGGCTCGGCGGAGGCTACACCTTC. It codes for CASSEGLGGGYTF.

The genes are TRBV9 and TRBJ1-3; perhaps TRBD1 as D (6 bases). V lost 0 bases and J lost 4, with 11 bases in between. This CDR3 region has 15 residues. Per the germline V gene, CDR1 is SGDLS and CDR2 is YYNGEE. CDR3 region: CASSVGDIEGNTIYF. The CDR3 bases are TGTGCCAGCAGCGTAGGGGACATCGAGGGAAACACCATATATTTT.

V usage is TRBV28 and J usage is TRBJ2-3; TRBD2 agrees at 13 bases. Germline CDR1 MDHEN, CDR2 SYDVKM. Trimming removed 4 bases from V and 2 bases from J; junction bases left unmatched: 3. The CDR3 extends over 16 amino acids. The CDR3 region is CASSWGTSGTTDTQYF. CDR3 nucleotides: TGTGCCAGCAGTTGGGGGACTAGCGGGACCACAGATACGCAGTATTTT.

The V call is TRBV24-1, the J call TRBJ1-5; no firm D call. Trimming shortened V by 1 base and J by 9 bases, and 9 bases separated the two germline ends. Germline loops: CDR1 KGHDR, CDR2 SFDVKD. The CDR3 covers 13 residues. This chain's CDR3 is CATSDLGVGPQHF. CDR3 sequence (DNA): TGTGCCACCAGTGATTTAGGTGTGGGGCCCCAGCATTTT.

This chain links TRBV29-1 with TRBJ1-1; tentatively, D is TRBD1 (6 bases). The V and J ends lost 7 bases and 10 bases respectively, with 22 bases between them. Germline V lookup: CDR1 SQVTM, CDR2 ANQGSEA. The CDR3 runs to 13 residues. The CDR3 DNA sequence: TGCAGCGCCGAGTGGACAAAGGGGGAGGGAGCTTTCTTT. Residues: CSAEWTKGEGAFF.